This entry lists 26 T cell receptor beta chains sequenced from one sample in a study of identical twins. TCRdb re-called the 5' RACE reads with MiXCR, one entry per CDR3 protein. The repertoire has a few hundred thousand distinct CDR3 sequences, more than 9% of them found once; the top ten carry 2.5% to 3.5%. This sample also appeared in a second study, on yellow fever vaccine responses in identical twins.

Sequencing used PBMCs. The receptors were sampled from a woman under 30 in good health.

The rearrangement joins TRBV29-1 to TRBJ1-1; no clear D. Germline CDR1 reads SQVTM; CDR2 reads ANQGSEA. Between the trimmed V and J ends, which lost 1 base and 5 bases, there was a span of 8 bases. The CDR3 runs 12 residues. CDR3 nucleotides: TGCAGCGTTGAAGTAGCCTCTACTGAAGCTTTCTTT. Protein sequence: CSVEVASTEAFF.

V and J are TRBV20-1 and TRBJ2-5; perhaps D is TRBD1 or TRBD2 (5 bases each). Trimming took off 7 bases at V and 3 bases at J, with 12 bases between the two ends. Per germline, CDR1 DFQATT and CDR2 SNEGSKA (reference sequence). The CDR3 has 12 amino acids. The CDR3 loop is CSGRLGEETQYF. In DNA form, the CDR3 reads TGCAGTGGTAGGCTGGGGGAAGAGACCCAGTACTTC.

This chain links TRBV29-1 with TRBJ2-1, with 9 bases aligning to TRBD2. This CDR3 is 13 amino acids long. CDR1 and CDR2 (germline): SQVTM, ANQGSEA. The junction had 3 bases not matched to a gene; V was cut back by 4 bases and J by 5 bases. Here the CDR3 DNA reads TGCAGCGTTGTGACTAGCGGAAACAATGAGCAGTTCTTC. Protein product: CSVVTSGNNEQFF.

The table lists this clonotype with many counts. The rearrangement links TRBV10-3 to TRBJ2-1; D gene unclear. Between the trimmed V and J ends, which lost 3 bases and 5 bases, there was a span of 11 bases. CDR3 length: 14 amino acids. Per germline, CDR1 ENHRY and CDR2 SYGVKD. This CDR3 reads CAISDKGIHNEQFF. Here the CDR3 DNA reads TGTGCCATCAGTGACAAAGGGATCCACAATGAGCAGTTCTTC.

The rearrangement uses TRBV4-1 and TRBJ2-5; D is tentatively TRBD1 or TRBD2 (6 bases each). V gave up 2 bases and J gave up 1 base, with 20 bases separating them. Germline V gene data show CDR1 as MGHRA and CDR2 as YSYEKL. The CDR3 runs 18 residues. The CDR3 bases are TGCGCCAGCAGCCAATTATCGGGGGCAACAAGAATCCAAGAGACCCAGTACTTC. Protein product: CASSQLSGATRIQETQYF.

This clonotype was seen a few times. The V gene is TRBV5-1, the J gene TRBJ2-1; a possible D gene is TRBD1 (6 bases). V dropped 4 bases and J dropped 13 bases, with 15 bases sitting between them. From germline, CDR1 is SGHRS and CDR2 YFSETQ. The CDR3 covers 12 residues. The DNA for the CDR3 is TGCGCCAGCAGCCCTATGACAGGATTTCAGTTCTTC. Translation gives CASSPMTGFQFF.

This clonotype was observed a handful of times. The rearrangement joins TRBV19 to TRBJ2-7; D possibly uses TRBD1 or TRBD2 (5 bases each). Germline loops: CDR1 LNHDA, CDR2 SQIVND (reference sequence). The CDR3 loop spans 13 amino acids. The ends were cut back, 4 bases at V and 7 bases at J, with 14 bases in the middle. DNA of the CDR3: TGTGCCAGTAGTAGCAGGGACGTTACGGAGCAGTACTTC. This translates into CASSSRDVTEQYF. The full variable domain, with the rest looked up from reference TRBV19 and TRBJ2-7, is DGGITQSPKYLFRKEGQNVTLSCEQNLNHDAMYWYRQDPGQGLRLIYYSQIVNDFQKGDIAEGYSVSREKKESFPLTVTSAQKNPTAFYLCASSSRDVTEQYFGPGTRLTVT.

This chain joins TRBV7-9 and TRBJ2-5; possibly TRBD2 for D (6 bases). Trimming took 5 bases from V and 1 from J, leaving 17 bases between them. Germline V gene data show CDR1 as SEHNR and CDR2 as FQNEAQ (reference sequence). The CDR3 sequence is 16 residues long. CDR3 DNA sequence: TGTGCCAGCAGCCCCCATGGCAGGGAGGTCCAAGAGACCCAGTACTTC. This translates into CASSPHGREVQETQYF.

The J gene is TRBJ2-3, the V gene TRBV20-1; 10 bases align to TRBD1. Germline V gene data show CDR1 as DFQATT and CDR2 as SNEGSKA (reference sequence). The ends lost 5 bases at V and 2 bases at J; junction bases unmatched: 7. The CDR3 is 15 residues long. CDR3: CSARPGTGVTDTQYF. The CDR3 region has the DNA TGCAGTGCTCGCCCGGGGACAGGGGTCACAGATACGCAGTATTTT.

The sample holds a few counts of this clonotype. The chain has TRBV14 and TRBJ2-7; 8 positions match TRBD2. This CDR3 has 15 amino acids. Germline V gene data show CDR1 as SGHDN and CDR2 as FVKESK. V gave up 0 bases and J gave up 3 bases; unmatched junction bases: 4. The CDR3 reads CASSQDRTSYYEQYF. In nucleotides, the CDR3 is TGTGCCAGCAGCCAAGATCGGACTAGCTACTACGAGCAGTACTTC.

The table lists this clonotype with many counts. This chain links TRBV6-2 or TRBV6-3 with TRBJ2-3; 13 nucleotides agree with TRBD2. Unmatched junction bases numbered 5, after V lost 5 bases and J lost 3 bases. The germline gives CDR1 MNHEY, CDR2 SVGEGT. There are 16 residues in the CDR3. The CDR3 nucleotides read TGTGCCAGCAGTCTCGGACTAGCGGGAGTAACAGATACGCAGTATTTT. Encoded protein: CASSLGLAGVTDTQYF.

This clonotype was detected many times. The CDR3: CSATVTDTQYF. CDR3 bases: TGCAGCGCCACAGTCACAGATACGCAGTATTTT. The V and J genes are TRBV29-1 and TRBJ2-3; D is ambiguous. The germline CDR1 and CDR2 sequences are SQVTM and ANQGSEA. The V end lost 7 bases, the J end lost 2 bases, and 7 bases lay between the germline ends. This CDR3 comprises 11 residues.

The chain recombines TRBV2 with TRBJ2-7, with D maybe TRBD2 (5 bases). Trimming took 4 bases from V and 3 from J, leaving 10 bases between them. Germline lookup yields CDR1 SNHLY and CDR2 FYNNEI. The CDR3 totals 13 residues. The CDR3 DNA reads TGTGCCAGCAGTGGAGGGATGAGCTACGAGCAGTACTTC. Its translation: CASSGGMSYEQYF.

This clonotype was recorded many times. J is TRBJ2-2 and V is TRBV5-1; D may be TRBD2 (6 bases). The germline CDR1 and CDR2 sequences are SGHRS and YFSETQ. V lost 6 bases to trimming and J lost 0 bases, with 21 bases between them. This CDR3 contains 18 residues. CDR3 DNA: TGCGCCAGCACACGGACTTGGCGGGATAAAACGAACACCGGGGAGCTGTTTTTT. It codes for CASTRTWRDKTNTGELFF.

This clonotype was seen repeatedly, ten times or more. Here the CDR3 reads CASSLALGRGLRELFF. In DNA form, the CDR3 reads TGTGCCAGCAGTTTAGCGCTCGGCAGGGGTCTCCGGGAGCTGTTTTTT. The chain has TRBV12-3 or TRBV12-4 and TRBJ2-2; TRBD1 is a possible D gene (6 bases). The CDR3 is 16 residues long. Trimming left V 0 bases short and J 9 bases short, with 17 bases between.

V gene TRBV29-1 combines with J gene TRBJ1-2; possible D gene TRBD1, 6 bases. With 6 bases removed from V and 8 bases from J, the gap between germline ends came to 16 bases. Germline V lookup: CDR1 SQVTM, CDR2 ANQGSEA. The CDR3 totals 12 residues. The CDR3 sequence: CSVQQGVGGYTF. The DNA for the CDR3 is TGCAGCGTACAACAGGGAGTTGGAGGCTACACCTTC.

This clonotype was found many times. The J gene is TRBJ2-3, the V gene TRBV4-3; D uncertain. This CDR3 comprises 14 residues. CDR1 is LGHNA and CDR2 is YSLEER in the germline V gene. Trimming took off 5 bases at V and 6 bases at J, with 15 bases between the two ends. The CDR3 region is CASSEEIGFDTQYF. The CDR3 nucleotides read TGCGCCAGCAGCGAGGAGATAGGCTTCGATACGCAGTATTTT.

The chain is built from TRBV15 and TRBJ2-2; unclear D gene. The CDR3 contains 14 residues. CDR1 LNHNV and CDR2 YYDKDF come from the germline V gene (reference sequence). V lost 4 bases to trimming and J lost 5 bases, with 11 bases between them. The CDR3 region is CATSTQYATGELFF. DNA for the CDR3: TGTGCCACCAGCACGCAGTATGCTACCGGGGAGCTGTTTTTT.

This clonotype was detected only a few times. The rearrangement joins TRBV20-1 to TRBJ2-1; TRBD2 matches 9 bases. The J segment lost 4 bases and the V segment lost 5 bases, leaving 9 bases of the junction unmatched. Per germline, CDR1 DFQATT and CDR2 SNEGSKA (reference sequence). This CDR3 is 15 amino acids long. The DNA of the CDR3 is TGCAGTGCTCGCTTAGCGGGAGAAAGGTACAATGAGCAGTTCTTC. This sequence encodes CSARLAGERYNEQFF.

CDR3 sequence reads: CSARESGLAAYEQYF. In DNA, the CDR3 is TGCAGTGCTAGAGAGTCGGGACTAGCGGCCTACGAGCAGTACTTC. This sequence joins TRBV20-1 and TRBJ2-7; 11 nucleotides align to TRBD2. In germline, CDR1 is DFQATT, CDR2 SNEGSKA (reference sequence). The CDR3 loop spans 15 amino acids. Trimming took 0 bases from V and 2 from J; bases not matched to a gene: 3.

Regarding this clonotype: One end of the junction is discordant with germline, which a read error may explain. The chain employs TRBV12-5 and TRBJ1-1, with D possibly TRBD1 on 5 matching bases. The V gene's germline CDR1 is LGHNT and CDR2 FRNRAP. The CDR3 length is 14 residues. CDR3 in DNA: TGTCCTAGTGGTTTTGTGCAGGGAAAGTTGGCAGCTTTCTTT. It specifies CPSGFVQGKLAAFF.

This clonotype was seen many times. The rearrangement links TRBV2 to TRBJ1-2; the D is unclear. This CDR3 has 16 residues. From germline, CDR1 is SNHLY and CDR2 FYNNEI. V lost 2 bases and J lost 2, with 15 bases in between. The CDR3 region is CASSEIDNWGNYGYTF. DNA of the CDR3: TGTGCCAGCAGTGAAATTGACAATTGGGGAAACTATGGCTACACCTTC. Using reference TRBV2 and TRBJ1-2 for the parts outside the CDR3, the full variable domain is EPEVTQTPSHQVTQMGQEVILRCVPISNHLYFYWYRQILGQKVEFLVSFYNNEISEKSEIFDDQFSVERPDGSNFTLKIRSTKLEDSAMYFCASSEIDNWGNYGYTFGSGTRLTVV.

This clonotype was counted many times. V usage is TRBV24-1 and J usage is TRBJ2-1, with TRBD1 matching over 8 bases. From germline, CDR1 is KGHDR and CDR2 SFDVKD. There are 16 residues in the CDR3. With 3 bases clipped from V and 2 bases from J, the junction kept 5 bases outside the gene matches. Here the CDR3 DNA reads TGTGCCACCAGTGATCTCACAGGGGGGACCTACAATGAGCAGTTCTTC. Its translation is CATSDLTGGTYNEQFF.

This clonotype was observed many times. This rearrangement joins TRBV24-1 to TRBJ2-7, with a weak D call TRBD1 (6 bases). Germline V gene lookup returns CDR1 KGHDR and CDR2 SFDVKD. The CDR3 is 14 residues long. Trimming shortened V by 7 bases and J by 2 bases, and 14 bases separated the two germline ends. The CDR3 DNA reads TGTGCCACCAGCGAAGGGGGTTATGCCTACGAGCAGTACTTC. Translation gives CATSEGGYAYEQYF.

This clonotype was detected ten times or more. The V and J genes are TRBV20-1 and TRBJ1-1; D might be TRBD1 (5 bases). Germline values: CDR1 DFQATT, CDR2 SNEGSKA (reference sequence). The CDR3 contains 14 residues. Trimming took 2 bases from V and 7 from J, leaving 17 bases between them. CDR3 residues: CSARSPGRKGEAFF. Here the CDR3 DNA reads TGCAGTGCTAGATCGCCGGGGCGTAAGGGTGAAGCTTTCTTT.

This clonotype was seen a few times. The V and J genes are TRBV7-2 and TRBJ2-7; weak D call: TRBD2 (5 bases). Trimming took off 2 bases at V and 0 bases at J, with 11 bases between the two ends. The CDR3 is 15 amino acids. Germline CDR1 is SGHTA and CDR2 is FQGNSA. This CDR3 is CASSLSVGVSYEQYF. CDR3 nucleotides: TGTGCCAGCAGCTTATCGGTCGGGGTCTCCTACGAGCAGTACTTC.